This is a list of T cell receptor beta chains from one sample in a study of blood T cell repertoires in COVID-19. The table came from immunoSEQ multiplex PCR; TCRdb's copy has only in-frame clones and leaves some out. The table shows 90,000 or so clones, with approximately 89% occurring only once. Sequencing input: peripheral blood. The receptors were sampled from a woman older than 75 with active COVID-19. Each CDR3 is given with its conserved first and last residue. The D gene is left open where the match is weak. Only part of the rows carry a size: once, few, many, or a class if the clone is expanded.

TRBV7-2	-	TRBJ2-2	-	TGTGCCAGTAGAGGTGCTCTGAACACCGGGGAGCTGTTTTTT	CASRGALNTGELFF
TRBV18	-	TRBJ2-1	-	TGTGCCAGCTCACCCGGTCCCGGACAGTACAATGAGCAGTTCTTC	CASSPGPGQYNEQFF
TRBV7-2	TRBD2	TRBJ2-1	-	TGTGCCAGCAGCTTTAGGACTAGCGGGAGGTCTTACAATGAGCAGTTCTTC	CASSFRTSGRSYNEQFF
TRBV19	-	TRBJ1-1	-	TGTGCCAGTAGTGCCCGGGGAGGGCAGGACACTGAAGCTTTCTTT	CASSARGGQDTEAFF
TRBV7-9	-	TRBJ1-2	-	TGTGCCAGCAGCTTAGACTTCGAGGTAATCGCCTTC	CASSLDFEVIAF
TRBV6-2/TRBV6-3	TRBD1	TRBJ2-7	-	TGTGCCAGCAGCGACCCGGGACAGGGTTCCTACGAGCAGTACTTC	CASSDPGQGSYEQYF
TRBV2	TRBD2	TRBJ2-3	-	TGTGCCAGCAGTGGACTAGCGGGTACAGATACGCAGTATTTT	CASSGLAGTDTQYF
TRBV7-9	TRBD2	TRBJ2-7	-	TGTGCCAGCAGCTTAGCCCTAGCGGGAGTATACGAGCAGTACTTC	CASSLALAGVYEQYF
TRBV3-1/TRBV3-2	TRBD2	TRBJ2-5	-	TGTGCCAGCAGCGGGGGGACTAGCGGGAGGTGGTGGCAAGAGACCCAGTACTTC	CASSGGTSGRWWQETQYF
TRBV5-4	-	TRBJ2-7	-	TGTGCCACCCGCGGGGTGGGCGAGCAGTACTTC	CATRGVGEQYF
TRBV27	-	TRBJ2-5	-	TGTGCCAGCAGTTTACTCCGGACAGACCTGTGGGAGACCCAGTACTTC	CASSLLRTDLWETQYF
TRBV20-1	-	TRBJ2-1	-	TGCAGTGCGTGGAAGGAGAATGAGCAGTTCTTC	CSAWKENEQFF
TRBV28	TRBD2	TRBJ2-4	-	TGTGCCAGCAGGGTAGCGGGAGGACAAACATTACGAGCCAAAAACATTCAGTACTTC	CASRVAGGQTLRAKNIQYF
TRBV5-1	-	TRBJ2-1	-	TGCGCCAGCAGCTTGAGGGCGGGCAACAATGAGCAGTTCTTC	CASSLRAGNNEQFF
TRBV5-6	-	TRBJ1-2	once	TGTGCCAGCAGCCCGCCCGGGATCTTGTATGGCTACACCTTC	CASSPPGILYGYTF
TRBV4-1	TRBD1	TRBJ2-7	-	TGCGCCAGCAGCCACGAACAGGGGGCGCTTAGCGAGCAGTACTTC	CASSHEQGALSEQYF
TRBV4-1	TRBD2	TRBJ2-3	once	TGCGCCAGCAGCCAAGACAGGGCTAGCGGGAGTCTAGTAGATACGCAGTATTTT	CASSQDRASGSLVDTQYF
TRBV6-4	-	TRBJ1-1	-	TGTGCCAGCAGTGATTTCAGGGTTGGGGACACTGAAGCTTTCTTT	CASSDFRVGDTEAFF
TRBV2	TRBD1	TRBJ1-2	-	TGTGCCAGCAGGAGACAGGGACCTCTTGGCTACACCTTC	CASRRQGPLGYTF
TRBV3-1/TRBV3-2	-	TRBJ2-7	-	TGTGCCAGCAGCCGCCTGGGGGACTTCAACTACGAGCAGTACTTC	CASSRLGDFNYEQYF
TRBV3-1/TRBV3-2	TRBD2	TRBJ2-1	-	TGTGCCAGCAGCCAATGGACTAGAGCAAACAATGAGCAGTTCTTC	CASSQWTRANNEQFF
TRBV5-8	-	TRBJ2-1	-	TGTGCCAGCAGCTTGGATCGAGGAGGAGGGACAGTCTACAATGAGCAGTTCTTC	CASSLDRGGGTVYNEQFF
TRBV3-1/TRBV3-2	TRBD2	TRBJ2-5	-	TGTGCCAGCAGCCCCCCTAGCGGGTCTCAAGAGACCCAGTACTTC	CASSPPSGSQETQYF
TRBV11-3	TRBD2	TRBJ2-1	-	TGTGCCAGCAGCGTTGGGACTAGCGGGAGGAATGAGCAGTTCTTC	CASSVGTSGRNEQFF
TRBV6-2/TRBV6-3	-	TRBJ2-1	-	TGTGCCAGCAGCCCTAATACAGGGTCAGGTGAGCAGTTCTTC	CASSPNTGSGEQFF
TRBV4-2	TRBD1	TRBJ2-1	-	TGTGCCAGCAGCCATCCGGACAGGGAGGTAGGTGAGCAGTTCTTC	CASSHPDREVGEQFF
TRBV18	-	TRBJ2-5	-	TGTGCCAGCGGGTTTAAGGAGGAGACCCAGTACTTC	CASGFKEETQYF
TRBV6-2/TRBV6-3	TRBD2	TRBJ2-5	-	TGTGCCAGCAGTTCTAGCGGGAGTGGCAAGACCCAGTACTTC	CASSSSGSGKTQYF
TRBV28	-	TRBJ2-4	-	TGTGCCAGCAGTTCCTCGACAGGCAGCAGAGCCAAAAACATTCAGTACTTC	CASSSSTGSRAKNIQYF
TRBV29-1	-	TRBJ2-7	-	TGCAGCGTTGCTGGTGGGCAGGGTGTCAGTGAGCAGTACTTC	CSVAGGQGVSEQYF
TRBV6-2/TRBV6-3	-	TRBJ1-2	-	TGTGCCAGCAGTTACCGGGTGATTGGGGCGCTTTCGTTACTCACTAACTATGGCTACACCTTC	CASSYRVIGALSLLTNYGYTF
TRBV7-2	-	TRBJ1-4	-	TGTGCCAGCAGCCGTGGGAGCGGAAATGAAAAACTGTTTTTT	CASSRGSGNEKLFF
TRBV27	-	TRBJ2-7	-	TGTGCCAGCAGTCCATATAGGTGGGAGTCTTACGAGCAGTACTTC	CASSPYRWESYEQYF
TRBV5-4	-	TRBJ2-7	-	TGTGCCAGCAGCCCCGGGGAGGCGTCCTACGAGCAGTACTTC	CASSPGEASYEQYF
TRBV7-8	TRBD2	TRBJ2-4	-	TGTGCCAGCAGCTTAGCGGTAGCGGGACAAGGAGTTCAGTACTTC	CASSLAVAGQGVQYF
TRBV7-3	-	TRBJ1-3	-	TGTGCCAGCAGCTTAAGCCCCCCAGGGGCAGGTGGAAACACCATATATTTT	CASSLSPPGAGGNTIYF
TRBV5-6	TRBD2	TRBJ2-1	-	TGTGCCAGCAGCTTGACTAGCGGGAGTCCCTACAATGAGCAGTTCTTC	CASSLTSGSPYNEQFF
TRBV28	-	TRBJ2-3	-	TGTGCCAGCACCCCCCTGTTAGACTCTTACACAGATACGCAGTATTTT	CASTPLLDSYTDTQYF
TRBV7-6	TRBD1	TRBJ1-1	once	TGTGCCAGCAGCGGTGACAGGGGGCATCTTACTGAAGCTTTCTTT	CASSGDRGHLTEAFF